This TCR beta chain was observed in a study of blood T cell repertoires in COVID-19. As for the study in general: Acute and convalescent COVID-19 samples came from the United States, Italy and Spain. T cells, B-cell-depleted T cells, or PBMCs provided the cDNA or gDNA that served as material.

Original methodology: Reference gene primers were amplified, and this amplification served to estimate nucleated cell counts. Method: immunoSEQ multiplex PCR; TCRdb's copy keeps in-frame clones and lacks some. The V and J calls and clone size were taken over from that table, and D and trimming were inferred from the DNA. This sample has about 200,000 clones, with almost 90% found just once. The CDR3 loop spans 13 amino acids. The germline V gene has CDR1 SGDLS and CDR2 YYNGEE. With V trimmed by 5 bases and J by 2 bases, 2 bases remained unmatched. The V and J genes are TRBV9 and TRBJ2-3; 7 bases are shared with TRBD2. The origin of this receptor is a man between 18 and 35 years old with active or convalescent COVID-19. The source material was peripheral blood. CDR3 region: CASRSGDTDTQYF. In DNA, the CDR3 is TGTGCCAGCAGGAGCGGGGACACAGATACGCAGTATTTT.